This T cell receptor (beta chain) was identified during a study of OX40 agonist ivuxolimab in advanced cancers. This clone was seen once. Using immunoSEQ multiplex PCR, the repertoire was profiled, and TCRdb retains in-frame clones only, with some absent. The repertoire holds approximately 28,000 clones, 88% seen once, with 22% in the top ten. In germline, CDR1 is SEHNR, CDR2 FQNEAQ (reference sequence). With 1 base removed from V and 6 bases from J, the gap between germline ends came to 10 bases. There are 13 residues in the CDR3. The V gene is TRBV7-9, the J gene TRBJ2-7; D is ambiguous. The source material was CD4+ or CD8+ T cells sorted from blood, sampled in a trial of the OX40 agonist ivuxolimab. The origin of this receptor is an adult with an advanced solid tumor such as melanoma, head and neck, liver or kidney cancer. CDR3 protein: CASSLGMGGEQYF. CDR3 DNA sequence: TGTGCCAGCAGCTTAGGGATGGGCGGCGAGCAGTACTTC.